Presented here are 16 T cell receptor beta chains from one specimen sequenced in a study of blood T cells in healthy people across ages. Primers used in a second PCR of roughly 6 to 12 cycles were a sample-barcoded 5' primer and a J-beta primer mix. TCRdb re-called the 5' RACE reads with MiXCR, one entry per CDR3 protein. The sample yields hundreds of thousands of distinct CDR3 sequences, about 27% seen once. These data are also associated with another study on T cells of mothers and their children.

Sequencing was done on a sample of blood. These receptors all stem from a boy between 2 and 10 years old in good health.

The chain carries TRBV12-3 or TRBV12-4 and TRBJ2-2; 7 bases match TRBD1. The CDR3 extends over 14 amino acids. Trimming took 5 bases from V and 4 from J; bases not matched to a gene: 4. The chain's CDR3 is CASSDTGATGELFF. CDR3 DNA: TGTGCCAGCAGTGACACAGGGGCCACCGGGGAGCTGTTTTTT.

V and J are TRBV5-6 and TRBJ1-5; weak D call: TRBD1 (6 bases). V lost 3 bases, J lost 0 bases, and 19 bases lay in between. The CDR3 consists of 18 residues. CDR1 is SGHDT and CDR2 is YYEEEE in the germline V gene. The CDR3 DNA sequence: TGTGCCAGCAGCTCAAGACGTCAACAGGGAGGTAGCAATCAGCCCCAGCATTTT. Its protein is CASSSRRQQGGSNQPQHF. The whole variable domain, filled in from reference TRBV5-6 and TRBJ1-5, reads DAGVTQSPTHLIKTRGQQVTLRCSPKSGHDTVSWYQQALGQGPQFIFQYYEEEERQRGNFPDRFSGHQFPNYSSELNVNALLLGDSALYLCASSSRRQQGGSNQPQHFGDGTRLSIL.

V and J are TRBV6-6 and TRBJ1-2; D unresolved. V lost 0 bases and J lost 0, with 11 bases in between. This CDR3 is built from 16 residues. Per germline, CDR1 MNHNY and CDR2 SVGAGI (reference sequence). This CDR3 reads CASSYSSDTTNYGYTF. As DNA, the CDR3 is TGTGCCAGCAGTTACTCCTCTGACACGACTAACTATGGCTACACCTTC.

This chain connects TRBV20-1 to TRBJ2-7; unclear D gene. The CDR3 runs 14 residues. Looked up from germline, CDR1 is DFQATT and CDR2 is SNEGSKA (reference sequence). V was shortened by 0 bases and J by 7 bases, with 16 bases between the two germline ends. Written as DNA, the CDR3 is TGCAGTGCTAGAGATTCTAGGGCCTCCGGGGAGCAGTACTTC. It yields the protein CSARDSRASGEQYF.

This clonotype has only a few counts. The rearrangement links TRBV29-1 to TRBJ1-1; D may be TRBD1 (6 bases). Trimming shortened V by 7 bases and J by 4 bases, and 19 bases separated the two germline ends. The CDR3 is 14 residues long. Germline values: CDR1 SQVTM, CDR2 ANQGSEA. CDR3 coding DNA: TGCAGCGCAGAGGACAGCCGAGGCCTCACTGAAGCTTTCTTT. Residues: CSAEDSRGLTEAFF.

Remarks on this clonotype: At one end the junction does not follow the germline gene, possibly because of a read error. The chain recombines TRBV4-3 with TRBJ1-3; D is unclear. Germline V gene lookup returns CDR1 LGHNA and CDR2 YSLEER. The CDR3 covers 14 residues. This CDR3 is CAGSQDLRGNTIYF. CDR3 DNA: TGCGCCGGCAGCCAAGATCTCCGTGGAAACACCATATATTTT.

This clonotype was seen more than once but under ten times. The chain is built from TRBV5-8 and TRBJ2-5, with D possibly called TRBD1 or TRBD2 (5 bases each). The CDR3 extends over 16 amino acids. The germline V gene encodes CDR1 SGHTS and CDR2 YDEGEE. V was clipped by 2 bases and J by 1 base, with 15 bases between them. The chain's CDR3 is CASSLRPGRGQETQYF. The DNA of the CDR3 is TGTGCCAGCAGCTTACGCCCGGGACGGGGCCAAGAGACCCAGTACTTC. Full variable domain (missing parts from reference TRBV5-8 and TRBJ2-5): EAGVTQSPTHLIKTRGQQATLRCSPISGHTSVYWYQQALGLGLQFLLWYDEGEERNRGNFPPRFSGRQFPNYSSELNVNALELEDSALYLCASSLRPGRGQETQYFGPGTRLLVL.

J is TRBJ2-2 and V is TRBV11-3; 12 bases agree with TRBD2. This CDR3 comprises 17 residues. The V segment lost 8 bases and the J segment 0 bases; nucleotides outside the gene matches: 7. CDR1 is SGHNT, CDR2 YENEEA, per germline. CDR3 protein: CASRRTSGTTNTGELFF. CDR3 DNA sequence: TGTGCCAGCCGACGGACTAGCGGGACCACGAACACCGGGGAGCTGTTTTTT.

The chain combines TRBV20-1 with TRBJ2-3; a weak D match, TRBD1 (6 bases). CDR3 length: 13 residues. Germline assignment: CDR1 DFQATT and CDR2 SNEGSKA (reference sequence). V was trimmed by 5 bases and J by 2 bases, leaving 11 bases between them. CDR3 nucleotide sequence: TGCAGTGCTGACCGACAGGACACAGATACGCAGTATTTT. This translates into CSADRQDTDTQYF.

V usage is TRBV5-5 and J usage is TRBJ2-7; the D call may be TRBD1 or TRBD2 (5 bases each). Trimming pared 2 bases from V and 5 bases from J, leaving 14 bases between. This CDR3 has 14 amino acids. Germline CDR1 and CDR2: SGHKS and YYEKEE (reference sequence). The CDR3 sequence: CASSFPVRDDEQYF. The CDR3 DNA sequence: TGTGCCAGCAGCTTCCCGGTCAGGGACGACGAGCAGTACTTC.

This clonotype was seen more than once but under ten times. The gene calls are TRBV20-1 and TRBJ1-2; 9 bases match TRBD1. The CDR3 is 15 amino acids. Trimming at V came to 0 bases and at J to 4 bases, leaving 6 bases not matched to a gene. CDR1 and CDR2 from the germline V gene are DFQATT and SNEGSKA (reference sequence). The CDR3 DNA reads as TGCAGTGCTAGAGATCCCGTACAGGGGGCCTATGGCTACACCTTC. Protein product: CSARDPVQGAYGYTF.

The chain combines TRBV6-1 with TRBJ2-5; the D gene could be TRBD1 or TRBD2 (7 bases each). V was trimmed by 10 bases and J by 4 bases, leaving 16 bases between them. Germline assignment: CDR1 MNHNS and CDR2 SASEGT. The CDR3 is 13 residues long. The CDR3: CATGEGAGETQYF. In DNA, the CDR3 is TGTGCCACAGGGGAGGGGGCAGGAGAGACCCAGTACTTC.

The V call is TRBV20-1, the J call TRBJ2-1; D may match TRBD1 or TRBD2 (5 bases each). CDR3 size: 17 residues. Germline V lookup: CDR1 DFQATT, CDR2 SNEGSKA (reference sequence). Deletions cut 3 bases from V and 4 bases from J, with 22 bases between. The CDR3 DNA is TGCAGTGCTAGTTTTCGACGTACCGGGACCATTTACAATGAGCAGTTCTTC. Translated, it gives CSASFRRTGTIYNEQFF.

The genes are TRBV11-2 and TRBJ1-1, with no clear D. Germline V gene sequence: CDR1 SGHAT, CDR2 FQNNGV. The V end was cut by 1 base, the J end by 3 bases, with 6 bases between. This CDR3 is 13 amino acids long. CDR3 sequence (DNA): TGTGCCAGCAGCTTAGCTCCGGACACTGAAGCTTTCTTT. Translated: CASSLAPDTEAFF.

The rearrangement joins TRBV7-2 to TRBJ2-2, with D possibly TRBD2 on 6 matching bases. V shed 1 base and J shed 1 base, with 10 bases lying between them. This CDR3 region has 16 residues. Germline CDR1 and CDR2: SGHTA and FQGNSA. The CDR3 coding sequence is TGTGCCAGCAGCTTAGGAGGTAGCGGGAACACCGGGGAGCTGTTTTTT. Translated: CASSLGGSGNTGELFF.

As DNA, the CDR3 is TGTGCTAGTGGTTTGGTAGGGAACACTGAAGCTTTCTTT. This translates into CASGLVGNTEAFF. This chain links TRBV12-5 with TRBJ1-1; unclear D gene. CDR1 and CDR2 (germline): LGHNT, FRNRAP. Trimming left V 0 bases short and J 1 base short, with 3 bases between. This CDR3 is built from 13 residues.